These 24 T cell receptor beta chains originate from one sample sequenced in a study of identical twins (dated by TCRdb to 2016 to 2017). The method was 5' RACE. TCRdb names Illumina HiSeq 2000 as the instrument used. TCRdb cleaned the public reads at Q25 with fastp, built clones with MiXCR and kept in-frame beta chains. Rows with a matching CDR3 protein are joined into one entry that keeps the most common DNA and genes. The sample table contains 450,000 to 650,000 distinct CDR3 sequences; only one count was recorded for 13% to 15% of them. The ten largest clones add up to roughly 0.44% of the sample. This sample was shared with a second study, whose subject was yellow fever vaccine responses in identical twins.

Sequenced: CD4+ T cells sorted from blood. The receptor source for this set is a woman between 18 and 29 years old in good health.

In this sample, this clonotype turned up many times. CDR3 DNA sequence: TGTGCCAGCAGTCAACAGGGTTCTATCTTACTGGTTCGGAACACCGGGGAGCTGTTTTTT. It encodes CASSQQGSILLVRNTGELFF. This sequence joins TRBV12-3 or TRBV12-4 and TRBJ2-2, with a weak D call TRBD1 (6 bases). V dropped 5 bases and J dropped 1 base, with 26 bases sitting between them. The CDR3 is 20 amino acids.

This clonotype was counted a few times. The rearrangement joins TRBV10-3 to TRBJ2-7; D assignment may be TRBD1 or TRBD2 (5 bases each). This CDR3 is built from 14 residues. In germline, CDR1 is ENHRY, CDR2 SYGVKD. V shed 0 bases and J shed 2 bases, with 8 bases lying between them. The chain's CDR3 is CAISESGTAYEQYF. CDR3 DNA sequence: TGTGCCATCAGTGAGTCGGGGACCGCCTACGAGCAGTACTTC.

The V call is TRBV6-5, the J call TRBJ1-1; D is possibly TRBD1 (5 bases). V shed 0 bases and J shed 4 bases, with 9 bases lying between them. Germline-derived CDR1 and CDR2 are MNHEY and SVGAGI. The CDR3 runs 14 residues. CDR3 residues: CASSYSPGVTEAFF. The CDR3 DNA reads as TGTGCCAGCAGTTACTCACCGGGGGTCACTGAAGCTTTCTTT.

The chain carries TRBV10-3 and TRBJ2-7; TRBD1 matches 8 bases. This CDR3 comprises 15 residues. Trimming took 3 bases from V and 3 from J; bases not matched to a gene: 7. Germline V lookup: CDR1 ENHRY, CDR2 SYGVKD. CDR3 residues: CAISDIDGQGYEQYF. The CDR3, as DNA: TGTGCCATCAGTGATATTGATGGACAGGGCTACGAGCAGTACTTC.

The chain uses TRBV5-1 and TRBJ2-3; 9 bases match TRBD1. The CDR3 totals 13 residues. Germline lookup yields CDR1 SGHRS and CDR2 YFSETQ. V gave up 5 bases and J gave up 6 bases; unmatched junction bases: 4. The CDR3 sequence is CASRDRGFDTQYF. DNA for the CDR3: TGCGCCAGCAGGGACAGGGGATTTGATACGCAGTATTTT.

A few counts support this clonotype. V usage is TRBV7-2 and J usage is TRBJ2-1, with a weak D call TRBD2 (7 bases). The CDR3 loop spans 15 amino acids. V lost 5 bases to trimming and J lost 10 bases, with 21 bases between them. Germline V gene data show CDR1 as SGHTA and CDR2 as FQGNSA. The CDR3 nucleotides are TGTGCCAGCAGCCCCAGGGGCGGGGGTATACACGAGCAGTTCTTC. Protein product: CASSPRGGGIHEQFF.

In its sample, this clonotype was seen many times. The chain joins TRBV12-3 or TRBV12-4 to TRBJ1-5; TRBD1 matches at 8 bases. The length of the CDR3 is 15 residues. Unmatched junction bases numbered 1, after V lost 2 bases and J lost 1 base. CDR3 loop: CASSLQGASNQPQHF. The CDR3 nucleotides read TGTGCCAGCAGTTTACAGGGGGCGAGCAATCAGCCCCAGCATTTT.

The CDR3, as DNA: TGCAGTGCTAGGGGTGACTGGCAGGCCAATGAGCAGTTCTTC. It translates to CSARGDWQANEQFF. The chain couples TRBV20-1 to TRBJ2-1; no definite D call. Per the germline V gene, CDR1 is DFQATT and CDR2 is SNEGSKA (reference sequence). V was shortened by 3 bases and J by 6 bases, with 15 bases between the two germline ends. This CDR3 is 14 amino acids long.

There are a few counts of this clonotype. V and J are TRBV28 and TRBJ1-5; D is undetermined. The CDR3 is 11 amino acids. The V gene's germline CDR1 is MDHEN and CDR2 SYDVKM. Trimming left V 6 bases short and J 6 bases short, with 6 bases between. The CDR3 nucleotides read TGTGCCAGCAGGGACGGTCAGCCCCAGCATTTT. The encoded protein is CASRDGQPQHF.

The chain uses TRBV20-1 and TRBJ2-1, with D unresolved. Per germline, CDR1 DFQATT and CDR2 SNEGSKA (reference sequence). This CDR3 is 14 amino acids long. Trimming shortened V by 6 bases and J by 5 bases, and 17 bases separated the two germline ends. The CDR3 protein is CSAPRGLRDNEQFF. The CDR3 coding sequence is TGCAGTGCCCCAAGAGGTCTGCGTGACAATGAGCAGTTCTTC.

This clonotype was picked up a small number of times. V usage is TRBV7-3 and J usage is TRBJ2-1; TRBD2 agrees at 8 bases. Germline V gene sequence: CDR1 SGHTA, CDR2 FQGTGA. The CDR3 covers 16 residues. V shed 1 base, J shed 9 bases, and the junction held 11 bases outside the gene matches. For the CDR3, the DNA is TGTGCCAGCAGCTTAAGACGGGAGGGAGGGTACGGTGAGCAGTTCTTC. Translated, it gives CASSLRREGGYGEQFF. Full variable domain (remainder filled in from reference TRBV7-3 and TRBJ2-1): GAGVSQTPSNKVTEKGKYVELRCDPISGHTALYWYRQSLGQGPEFLIYFQGTGAADDSGLPNDRFFAVRPEGSVSTLKIQRTERGDSAVYLCASSLRREGGYGEQFFGPGTRLTVL.

The rearrangement uses TRBV7-8 and TRBJ1-2; D remains unclear. Trimming removed 2 bases at V and 4 bases at J, with 14 bases between. Germline-derived CDR1 and CDR2 are SGHVS and FQNEAQ. The CDR3 is 15 amino acids. CDR3 nucleotides: TGTGCCAGCAGCTTATCAGGTGTGGTGGGCTATGGCTACACCTTC. The encoded protein is CASSLSGVVGYGYTF.

In nucleotides, the CDR3 is TGCGCCAGCAGTCAAGGGACTAACTCCTACGAGCAGTACTTC. It specifies CASSQGTNSYEQYF. This rearrangement joins TRBV5-1 to TRBJ2-7; 7 bases fit TRBD2. This CDR3 comprises 14 residues. V was pared by 5 bases and J by 0 bases, with 5 bases of the junction left unmatched. Germline V gene lookup returns CDR1 SGHRS and CDR2 YFSETQ.

This clonotype was recorded a few times. The chain joins TRBV12-3 or TRBV12-4 to TRBJ2-7, with D unclear. Trimming removed 5 bases from V and 3 bases from J, with 8 bases in between. This CDR3 has 12 amino acids. The CDR3 DNA follows: TGTGCCAGCAGTCACCGCAGCTACGAGCAGTACTTC. Translated: CASSHRSYEQYF.

This clonotype was found many times. V and J are TRBV12-3 or TRBV12-4 and TRBJ1-1; perhaps TRBD1 as D (5 bases). V was pared by 5 bases and J by 5 bases, with 9 bases between. CDR3 size: 12 residues. CDR3 nucleotide sequence: TGTGCCAGCAGTACCCGGGGGACTGAAGCTTTCTTT. Amino acids: CASSTRGTEAFF.

Ten or more counts support this clonotype. The gene calls are TRBV6-2 or TRBV6-3 and TRBJ1-5; D possibly corresponds to TRBD1 (6 bases). From germline, CDR1 is MNHEY and CDR2 SVGEGT. With 1 base removed from V and 0 bases from J, the gap between germline ends came to 10 bases. The CDR3 is 16 residues long. CDR3 in amino acids: CASSYWAGDSNQPQHF. The CDR3 coding sequence is TGTGCCAGCAGTTACTGGGCAGGGGATAGCAATCAGCCCCAGCATTTT.

The V and J genes are TRBV28 and TRBJ2-7; weak D call: TRBD1 (6 bases). The CDR3 is 15 residues long. Per the germline V gene, CDR1 is MDHEN and CDR2 is SYDVKM. Trimming stripped 4 bases from V and 3 bases from J, with 16 bases between. CDR3 sequence reads: CASSSRGQISYEQYF. The DNA for the CDR3 is TGTGCCAGCAGTTCTAGAGGACAGATAAGCTACGAGCAGTACTTC.

This clonotype was detected a few times. The chain couples TRBV14 to TRBJ2-2; TRBD2 matches 10 bases. CDR3 length: 17 amino acids. Germline trimming cut 3 bases from V and 7 bases from J; bases unmatched to any gene: 11. Germline CDR1 and CDR2: SGHDN and FVKESK. This CDR3 reads CASSQITSGKLSGELFF. DNA for the CDR3: TGTGCCAGCAGCCAGATTACTAGCGGGAAATTGAGCGGGGAGCTGTTTTTT.

The table lists this clonotype with many counts. The chain has TRBV12-3 or TRBV12-4 and TRBJ2-1; D uncertain. V lost 7 bases and J lost 7, with 11 bases in between. The CDR3 has 12 amino acids. CDR3 DNA: TGTGCCAGCACCTCGCTGAGGAATGAGCAGTTCTTC. Amino acids: CASTSLRNEQFF.

This chain links TRBV25-1 with TRBJ1-1; 7 bases map to TRBD1. Germline CDR1 is MGHDK and CDR2 is SYGVNS. The CDR3 spans 14 residues. J lost 4 bases, V lost 5 bases, and 7 bases had no gene match. The CDR3 sequence is CASSLAGGSTEAFF. CDR3 in DNA: TGTGCCAGCAGTCTGGCAGGGGGGTCCACTGAAGCTTTCTTT.

The sample holds a few counts of this clonotype. The J gene is TRBJ1-2, the V gene TRBV10-2, with a possible D match to TRBD1 (5 bases). Between the trimmed V and J ends, which lost 6 bases and 3 bases, there was a span of 17 bases. Germline V gene lookup returns CDR1 WSHSY and CDR2 SAAADI. CDR3 size: 15 residues. CDR3 bases: TGCGCCAGCAGGGGCACCGGGGAGGGACACTATGGCTACACCTTC. This encodes CASRGTGEGHYGYTF.

This clonotype showed up just a few times. The J gene is TRBJ2-3, the V gene TRBV6-5; D is unresolved. In germline, CDR1 is MNHEY, CDR2 SVGAGI. Trimming pared 5 bases from V and 2 bases from J, leaving 11 bases between. The CDR3 totals 14 residues. The CDR3 is CASSTRRNTDTQYF. The CDR3 DNA sequence: TGTGCCAGCAGTACCCGACGGAACACAGATACGCAGTATTTT.

This clonotype was counted between two and nine times. The rearrangement links TRBV28 to TRBJ2-3; TRBD2 matches 9 bases. Germline loops: CDR1 MDHEN, CDR2 SYDVKM. V lost 5 bases to trimming and J lost 0 bases; unmatched junction nucleotides: 9. CDR3 length: 17 residues. DNA for the CDR3: TGTGCCAGCAGTCAAAGAGCTAGCGGGGCTAGCACAGATACGCAGTATTTT. Translated, it gives CASSQRASGASTDTQYF.

At least ten counts were recorded for this clonotype. The chain uses TRBV3-1 and TRBJ2-1; D call uncertain. This CDR3 has 15 residues. CDR1 and CDR2 (germline): LGHDT, YNNKEL (reference sequence). Trimming removed 4 bases at V and 4 bases at J, with 14 bases between. In DNA form, the CDR3 reads TGTGCCAGCAGCCTCGACCCCGATAGATACAATGAGCAGTTCTTC. This encodes CASSLDPDRYNEQFF.